This T cell receptor beta chain appears in the sequencing data of a study of T cell responses to AZD1222 COVID-19 vaccine. As for the study in general: Pooling was applied to second doses at about 4 or about 12 weeks.

Details on this clone: What it binds is unknown.

Study results and limitations: Donors were largely white British and mainly female; clonal diversity was possibly underestimated.

The germline gives CDR1 MNHEY, CDR2 SMNVEV (reference sequence). This CDR3 has 15 amino acids. Trimming removed 2 bases from V and 5 bases from J, with 16 bases in between. Data came from immunoSEQ multiplex PCR; TCRdb stores just in-frame clones and leaves some out. Among 90,000 to 150,000 clones listed, roughly 90% were seen once. The clonotype was recovered from an adult in good health. The input for sequencing was peripheral blood, taken on day 0 of AZD1222 vaccination. The chain links TRBV27 to TRBJ2-7; D may be TRBD1 or TRBD2 (5 bases each). CDR3 residues: CASSLGTTKRDEQYF. In DNA form, the CDR3 reads TGTGCCAGCAGTTTAGGGACGACGAAAAGGGACGAGCAGTACTTC.